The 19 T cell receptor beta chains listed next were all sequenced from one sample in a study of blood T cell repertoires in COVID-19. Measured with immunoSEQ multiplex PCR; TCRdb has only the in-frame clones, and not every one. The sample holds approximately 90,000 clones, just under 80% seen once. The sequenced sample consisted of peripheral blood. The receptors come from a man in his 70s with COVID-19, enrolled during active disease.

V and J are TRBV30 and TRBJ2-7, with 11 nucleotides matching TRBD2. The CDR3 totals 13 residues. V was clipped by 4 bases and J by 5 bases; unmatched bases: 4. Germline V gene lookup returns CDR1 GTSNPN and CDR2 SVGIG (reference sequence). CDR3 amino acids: CAWNSGRVDEQYF. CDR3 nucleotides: TGTGCCTGGAATAGCGGGAGGGTAGACGAGCAGTACTTC.

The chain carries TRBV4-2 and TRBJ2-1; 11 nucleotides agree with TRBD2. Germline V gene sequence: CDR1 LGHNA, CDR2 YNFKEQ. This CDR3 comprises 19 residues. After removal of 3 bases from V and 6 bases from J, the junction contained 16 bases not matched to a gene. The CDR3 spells CASSQMTSGEFRRVNEQFF. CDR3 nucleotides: TGTGCCAGCAGCCAGATGACTAGCGGGGAATTCCGACGAGTCAATGAGCAGTTCTTC.

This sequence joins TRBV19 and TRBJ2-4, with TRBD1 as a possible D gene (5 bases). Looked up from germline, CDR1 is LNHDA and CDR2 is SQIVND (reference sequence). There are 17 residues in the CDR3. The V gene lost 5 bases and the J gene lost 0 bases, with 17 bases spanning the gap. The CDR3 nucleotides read TGTGCCAGTAGTCCTGGACAAGGCTTACTAGCCAAAAACATTCAGTACTTC. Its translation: CASSPGQGLLAKNIQYF. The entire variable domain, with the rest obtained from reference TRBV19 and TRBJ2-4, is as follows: DGGITQSPKYLFRKEGQNVTLSCEQNLNHDAMYWYRQDPGQGLRLIYYSQIVNDFQKGDIAEGYSVSREKKESFPLTVTSAQKNPTAFYLCASSPGQGLLAKNIQYFGAGTRLSVL.

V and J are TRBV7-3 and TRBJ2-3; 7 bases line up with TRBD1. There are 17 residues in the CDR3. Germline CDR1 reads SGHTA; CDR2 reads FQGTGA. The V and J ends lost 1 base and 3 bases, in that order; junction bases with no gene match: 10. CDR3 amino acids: CASSLKGGGLETDTQYF. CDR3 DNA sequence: TGTGCCAGCAGCTTAAAAGGGGGCGGACTCGAGACAGATACGCAGTATTTT. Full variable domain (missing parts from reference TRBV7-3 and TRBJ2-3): GAGVSQTPSNKVTEKGKYVELRCDPISGHTALYWYRQSLGQGPEFLIYFQGTGAADDSGLPNDRFFAVRPEGSVSTLKIQRTERGDSAVYLCASSLKGGGLETDTQYFGPGTRLTVL.

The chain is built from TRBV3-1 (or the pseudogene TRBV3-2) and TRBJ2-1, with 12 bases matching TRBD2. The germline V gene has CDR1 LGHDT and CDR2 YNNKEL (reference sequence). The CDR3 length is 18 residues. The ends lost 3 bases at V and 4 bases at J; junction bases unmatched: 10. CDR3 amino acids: CASSHSLAGGHRYNEQFF. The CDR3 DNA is TGTGCCAGCAGCCATTCTCTAGCGGGGGGGCATCGGTACAATGAGCAGTTCTTC.

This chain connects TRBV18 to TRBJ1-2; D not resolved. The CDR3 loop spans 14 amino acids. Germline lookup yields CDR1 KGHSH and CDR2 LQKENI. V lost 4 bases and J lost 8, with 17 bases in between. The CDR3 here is CASSLTVSGSGYTF. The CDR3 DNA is TGTGCCAGCTCACTTACAGTTTCGGGGTCCGGCTACACCTTC.

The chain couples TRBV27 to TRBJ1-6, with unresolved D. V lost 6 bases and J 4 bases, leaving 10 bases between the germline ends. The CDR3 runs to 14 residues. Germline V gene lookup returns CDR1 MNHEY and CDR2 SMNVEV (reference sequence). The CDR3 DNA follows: TGTGCCAGCAGCCCCCGAGGGTATAATTCACCCCTCCACTTT. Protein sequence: CASSPRGYNSPLHF.

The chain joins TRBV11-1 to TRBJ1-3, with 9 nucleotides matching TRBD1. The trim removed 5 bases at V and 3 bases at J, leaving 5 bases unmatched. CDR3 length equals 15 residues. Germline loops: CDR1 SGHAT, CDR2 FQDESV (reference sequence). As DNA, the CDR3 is TGTGCCAGCAGCAAACAGGGGGCGATTGGAAACACCATATATTTT. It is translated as CASSKQGAIGNTIYF.

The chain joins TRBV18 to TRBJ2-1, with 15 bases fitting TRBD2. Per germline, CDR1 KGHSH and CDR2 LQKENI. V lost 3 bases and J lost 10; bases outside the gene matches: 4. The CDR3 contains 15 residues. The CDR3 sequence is CASSPRTSGRGEQFF. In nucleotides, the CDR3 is TGTGCCAGCTCACCCCGGACTAGCGGGAGGGGAGAGCAGTTCTTC.

The CDR3 DNA sequence: TGTGCCAGCAGCCCATCGAGGCTTATGTCTGAAGCTTTCTTT. Translation gives CASSPSRLMSEAFF. The genes are TRBV6-5 and TRBJ1-1; D unresolved. There are 14 residues in the CDR3. V lost 6 bases and J 6 bases, leaving 17 bases between the germline ends. CDR1 is MNHEY, CDR2 SVGAGI, per germline.

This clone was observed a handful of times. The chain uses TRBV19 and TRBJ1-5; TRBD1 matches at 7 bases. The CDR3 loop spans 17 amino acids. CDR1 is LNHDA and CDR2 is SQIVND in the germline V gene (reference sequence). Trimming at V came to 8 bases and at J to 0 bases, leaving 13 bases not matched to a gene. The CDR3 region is CASSRDSSGFSNQPQHF. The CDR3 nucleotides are TGTGCCAGTTCTCGGGACAGCTCAGGGTTTAGCAATCAGCCCCAGCATTTT.

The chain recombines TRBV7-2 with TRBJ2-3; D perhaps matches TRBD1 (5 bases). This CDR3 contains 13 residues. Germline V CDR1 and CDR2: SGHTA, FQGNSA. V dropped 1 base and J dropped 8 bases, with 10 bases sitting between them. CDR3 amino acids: CASSLGGVGTQYF. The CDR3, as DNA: TGTGCCAGCAGCTTAGGGGGCGTTGGTACGCAGTATTTT.

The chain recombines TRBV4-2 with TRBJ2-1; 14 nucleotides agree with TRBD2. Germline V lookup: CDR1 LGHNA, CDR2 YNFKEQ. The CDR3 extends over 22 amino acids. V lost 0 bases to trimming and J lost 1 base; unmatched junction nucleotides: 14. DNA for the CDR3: TGTGCCAGCAGCCAAGAAGCACCGGAAAGGACTAGCGGGGGGTGGTCCTACAATGAGCAGTTCTTC. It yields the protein CASSQEAPERTSGGWSYNEQFF.

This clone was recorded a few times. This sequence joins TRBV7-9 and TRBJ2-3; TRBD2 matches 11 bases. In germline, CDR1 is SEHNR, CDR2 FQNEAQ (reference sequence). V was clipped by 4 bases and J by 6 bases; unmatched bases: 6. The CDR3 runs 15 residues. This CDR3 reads CASSSLTSGSDTQYF. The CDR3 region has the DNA TGTGCCAGCAGCTCACTCACTAGCGGGAGCGATACGCAGTATTTT.

The CDR3 loop reads CASSLSGSSYNEQFF. CDR3 DNA sequence: TGTGCCAGCAGCCTAAGCGGTAGCTCCTACAATGAGCAGTTCTTC. V usage is TRBV5-4 and J usage is TRBJ2-1; weak D call: TRBD2 (5 bases). Trimming left V 4 bases short and J 0 bases short, with 11 bases between. Germline V gives CDR1 SGHNT, CDR2 YYREEE (reference sequence). The CDR3 totals 15 residues.

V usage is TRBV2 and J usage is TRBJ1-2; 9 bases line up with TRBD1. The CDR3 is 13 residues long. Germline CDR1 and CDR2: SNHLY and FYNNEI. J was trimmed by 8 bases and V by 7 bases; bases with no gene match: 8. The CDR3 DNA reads TGTGCCAGCACCCGAAGGACAGGGGACGGCTACACCTTC. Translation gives CASTRRTGDGYTF.

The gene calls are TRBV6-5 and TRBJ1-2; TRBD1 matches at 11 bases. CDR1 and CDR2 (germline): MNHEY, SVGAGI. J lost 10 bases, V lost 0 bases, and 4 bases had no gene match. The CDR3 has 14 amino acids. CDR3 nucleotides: TGTGCCAGCAGTTACTCAGGGACAGGGGGGGACTACACCTTC. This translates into CASSYSGTGGDYTF.

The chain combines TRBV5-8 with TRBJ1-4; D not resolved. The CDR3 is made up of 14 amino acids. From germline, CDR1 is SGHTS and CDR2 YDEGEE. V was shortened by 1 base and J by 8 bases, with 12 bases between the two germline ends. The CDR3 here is CASSLSYSREKLFF. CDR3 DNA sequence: TGTGCCAGCAGCTTGTCATACTCGCGGGAAAAACTGTTTTTT.

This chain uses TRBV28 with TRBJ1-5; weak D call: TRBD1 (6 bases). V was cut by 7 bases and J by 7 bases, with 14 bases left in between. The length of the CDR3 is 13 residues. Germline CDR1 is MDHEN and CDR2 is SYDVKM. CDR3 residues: CASTLQGRQPQHF. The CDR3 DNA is TGTGCCAGCACCCTTCAGGGGCGGCAGCCCCAGCATTTT.